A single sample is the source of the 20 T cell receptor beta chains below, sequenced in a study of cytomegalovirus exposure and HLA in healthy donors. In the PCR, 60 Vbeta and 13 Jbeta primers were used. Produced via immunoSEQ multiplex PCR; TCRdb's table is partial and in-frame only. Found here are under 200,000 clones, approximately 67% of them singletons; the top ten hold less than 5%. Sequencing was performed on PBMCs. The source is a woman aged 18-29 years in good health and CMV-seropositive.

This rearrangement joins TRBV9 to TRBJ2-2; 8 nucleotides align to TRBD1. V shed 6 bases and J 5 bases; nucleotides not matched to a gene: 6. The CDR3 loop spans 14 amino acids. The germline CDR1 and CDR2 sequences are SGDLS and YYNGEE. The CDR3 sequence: CASTGQGRTGELFF. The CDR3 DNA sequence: TGTGCCAGCACCGGACAGGGTCGGACCGGGGAGCTGTTTTTT. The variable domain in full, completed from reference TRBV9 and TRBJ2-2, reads DSGVTQTPKHLITATGQRVTLRCSPRSGDLSVYWYQQSLDQGLQFLIQYYNGEERAKGNILERFSAQQFPDLHSELNLSSLELGDSALYFCASTGQGRTGELFFGEGSRLTVL.

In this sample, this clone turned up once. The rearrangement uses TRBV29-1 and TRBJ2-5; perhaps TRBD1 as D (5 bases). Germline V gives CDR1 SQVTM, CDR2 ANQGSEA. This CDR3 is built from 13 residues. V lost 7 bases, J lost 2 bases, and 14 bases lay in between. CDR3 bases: TGCAGCGGGAAAGGGGCTATTCAAGAGACCCAGTACTTC. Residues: CSGKGAIQETQYF.

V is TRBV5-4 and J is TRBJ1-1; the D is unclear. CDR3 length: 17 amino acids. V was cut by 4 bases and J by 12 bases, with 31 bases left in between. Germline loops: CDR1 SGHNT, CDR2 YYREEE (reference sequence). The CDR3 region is CASSPRPTVEPLMGTFF. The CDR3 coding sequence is TGTGCCAGCAGCCCCCGACCCACTGTGGAACCACTAATGGGTACTTTCTTT.

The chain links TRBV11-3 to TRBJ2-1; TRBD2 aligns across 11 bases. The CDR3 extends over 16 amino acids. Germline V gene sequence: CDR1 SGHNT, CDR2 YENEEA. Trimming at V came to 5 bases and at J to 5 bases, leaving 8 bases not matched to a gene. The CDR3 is CASSTRGTSGHNEQFF. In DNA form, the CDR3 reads TGTGCCAGCAGCACACGGGGGACTAGCGGTCACAATGAGCAGTTCTTC.

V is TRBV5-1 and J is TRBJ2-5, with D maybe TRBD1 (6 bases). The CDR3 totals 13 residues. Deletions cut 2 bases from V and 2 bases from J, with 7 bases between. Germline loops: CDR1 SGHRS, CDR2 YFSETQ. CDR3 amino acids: CASSFTGQETQYF. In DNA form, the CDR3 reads TGCGCCAGCAGCTTTACAGGGCAAGAGACCCAGTACTTC.

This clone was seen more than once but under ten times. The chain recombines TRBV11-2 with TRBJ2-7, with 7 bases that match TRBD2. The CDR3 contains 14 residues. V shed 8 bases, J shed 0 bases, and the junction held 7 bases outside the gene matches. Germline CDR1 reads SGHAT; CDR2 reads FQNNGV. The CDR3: CASLGGGVSYEQYF. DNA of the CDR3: TGTGCCAGCCTGGGGGGAGGGGTCTCCTACGAGCAGTACTTC.

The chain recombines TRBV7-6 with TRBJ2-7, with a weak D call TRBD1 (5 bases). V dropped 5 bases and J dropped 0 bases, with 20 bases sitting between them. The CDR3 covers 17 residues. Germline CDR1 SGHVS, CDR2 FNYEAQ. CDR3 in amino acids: CASSPRQGLTASYEQYF. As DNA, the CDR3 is TGTGCCAGCAGCCCACGGCAGGGTTTGACAGCCTCCTACGAGCAGTACTTC.

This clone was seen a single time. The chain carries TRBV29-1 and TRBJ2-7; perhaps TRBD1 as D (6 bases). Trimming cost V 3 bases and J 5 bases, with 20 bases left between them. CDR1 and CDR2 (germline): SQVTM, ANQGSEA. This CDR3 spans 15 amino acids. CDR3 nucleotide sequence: TGCAGCGTTGAGTTGGGTAACAGGGCCCCTCACGAGCAGTACTTC. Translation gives CSVELGNRAPHEQYF.

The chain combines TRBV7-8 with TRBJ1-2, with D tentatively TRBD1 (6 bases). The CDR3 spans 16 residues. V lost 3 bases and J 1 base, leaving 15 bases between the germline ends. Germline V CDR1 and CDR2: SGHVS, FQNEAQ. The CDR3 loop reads CASSLDPGQFNYGYTF. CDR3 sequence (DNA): TGTGCCAGCAGCTTGGATCCGGGACAATTTAACTATGGCTACACCTTC.

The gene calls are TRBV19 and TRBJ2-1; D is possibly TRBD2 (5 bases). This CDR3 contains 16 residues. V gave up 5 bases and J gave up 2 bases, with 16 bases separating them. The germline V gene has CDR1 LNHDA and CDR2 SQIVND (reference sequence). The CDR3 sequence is CASSLATRSPYNEQFF. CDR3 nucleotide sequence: TGTGCCAGTAGTTTGGCCACTAGGTCGCCCTACAATGAGCAGTTCTTC.

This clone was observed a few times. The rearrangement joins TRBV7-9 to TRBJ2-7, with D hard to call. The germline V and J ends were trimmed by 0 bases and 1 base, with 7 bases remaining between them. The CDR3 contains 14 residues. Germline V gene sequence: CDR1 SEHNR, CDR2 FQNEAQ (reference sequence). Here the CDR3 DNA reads TGTGCCAGCAGCTTAGCGGCCAGTTCCTACGAGCAGTACTTC. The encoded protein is CASSLAASSYEQYF.

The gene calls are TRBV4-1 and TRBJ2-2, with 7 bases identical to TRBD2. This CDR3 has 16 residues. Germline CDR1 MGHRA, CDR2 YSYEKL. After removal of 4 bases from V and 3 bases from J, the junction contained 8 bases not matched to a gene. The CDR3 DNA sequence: TGCGCCAGCAGCCCCAGCTATAGCGGGTACACCGGGGAGCTGTTTTTT. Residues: CASSPSYSGYTGELFF.

The CDR3 nucleotides are TGTGCCAGCAGCCCGTCGGACAATCCTAGGGAGCTGTTTTTT. This sequence encodes CASSPSDNPRELFF. The rearrangement links TRBV13 to TRBJ2-2; TRBD1 might be the D (5 bases). CDR3 length: 14 amino acids. Germline V gene sequence: CDR1 PRHDT, CDR2 FYEKMQ (reference sequence). Trimming stripped 5 bases from V and 9 bases from J, with 16 bases between. Full variable domain (missing parts from reference TRBV13 and TRBJ2-2): AAGVIQSPRHLIKEKRETATLKCYPIPRHDTVYWYQQGPGQDPQFLISFYEKMQSDKGSIPDRFSAQQFSDYHSELNMSSLELGDSALYFCASSPSDNPRELFFGEGSRLTVL.

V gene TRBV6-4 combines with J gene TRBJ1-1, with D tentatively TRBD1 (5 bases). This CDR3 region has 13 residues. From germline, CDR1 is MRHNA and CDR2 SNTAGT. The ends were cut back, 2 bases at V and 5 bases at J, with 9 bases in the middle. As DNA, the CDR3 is TGTGCCAGCAGTGACGGACACCTTACTGAAGCTTTCTTT. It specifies CASSDGHLTEAFF.

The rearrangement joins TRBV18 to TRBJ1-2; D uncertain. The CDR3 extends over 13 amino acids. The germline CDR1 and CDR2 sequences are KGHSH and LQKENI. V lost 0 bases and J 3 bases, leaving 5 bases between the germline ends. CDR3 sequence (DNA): TGTGCCAGCTCACCACCCTCAGACTATGGCTACACCTTC. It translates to CASSPPSDYGYTF.

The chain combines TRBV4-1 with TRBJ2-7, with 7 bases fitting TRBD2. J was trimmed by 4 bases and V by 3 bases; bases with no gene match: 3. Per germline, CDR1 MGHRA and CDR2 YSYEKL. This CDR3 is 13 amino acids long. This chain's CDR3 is CASSQGGGYEQYF. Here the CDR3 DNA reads TGCGCCAGCAGCCAGGGCGGGGGTTACGAGCAGTACTTC.

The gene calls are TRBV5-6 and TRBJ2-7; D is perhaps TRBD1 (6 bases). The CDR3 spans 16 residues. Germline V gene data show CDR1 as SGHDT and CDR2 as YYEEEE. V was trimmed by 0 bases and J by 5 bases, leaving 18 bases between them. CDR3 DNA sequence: TGTGCCAGCAGCTTGGCGGACAGTCTCGTTAGGGACGAGCAGTACTTC. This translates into CASSLADSLVRDEQYF. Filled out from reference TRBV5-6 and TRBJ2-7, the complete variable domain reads DAGVTQSPTHLIKTRGQQVTLRCSPKSGHDTVSWYQQALGQGPQFIFQYYEEEERQRGNFPDRFSGHQFPNYSSELNVNALLLGDSALYLCASSLADSLVRDEQYFGPGTRLTVT.

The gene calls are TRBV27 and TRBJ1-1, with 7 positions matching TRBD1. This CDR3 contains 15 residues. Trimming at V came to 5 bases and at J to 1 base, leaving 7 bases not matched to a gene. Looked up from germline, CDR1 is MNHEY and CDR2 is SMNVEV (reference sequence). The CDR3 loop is CASSGLQGRNTEAFF. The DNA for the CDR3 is TGTGCCAGCAGTGGCCTACAGGGGAGGAACACTGAAGCTTTCTTT.

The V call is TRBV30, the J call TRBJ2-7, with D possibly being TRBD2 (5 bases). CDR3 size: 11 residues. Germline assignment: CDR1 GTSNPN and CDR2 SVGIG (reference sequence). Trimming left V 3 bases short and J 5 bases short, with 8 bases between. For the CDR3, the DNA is TGTGCCTGGAGCGGGGTGGACGAGCAGTACTTC. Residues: CAWSGVDEQYF. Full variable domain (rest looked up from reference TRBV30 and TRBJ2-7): SQTIHQWPATLVQPVGSPLSLECTVEGTSNPNLYWYRQAAGRGLQLLFYSVGIGQISSEVPQNLSASRPQDRQFILSSKKLLLSDSGFYLCAWSGVDEQYFGPGTRLTVT.

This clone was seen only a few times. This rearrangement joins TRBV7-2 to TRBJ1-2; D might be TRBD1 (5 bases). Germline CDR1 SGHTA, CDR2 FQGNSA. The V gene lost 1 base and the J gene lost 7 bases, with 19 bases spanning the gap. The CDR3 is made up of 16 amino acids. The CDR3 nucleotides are TGTGCCAGCAGCTTAGAGGGAATGGGGCCGCTTTTTGGCTACACCTTC. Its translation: CASSLEGMGPLFGYTF.